The 26 T cell receptor beta chains in this list originate from one sample, sequenced in a study of blood T cell repertoires in COVID-19. Libraries were prepared by immunoSEQ multiplex PCR; TCRdb keeps only in-frame clonotypes and omits some of them. This table holds about 80,000 clones, around 82% found once. Source material: peripheral blood. The receptors stem from a human donor in a cohort sampled during active COVID-19.

The rearrangement links TRBV6-5 to TRBJ1-1; 7 bases align to TRBD1. The CDR3 covers 15 residues. Germline V gene data show CDR1 as MNHEY and CDR2 as SVGAGI. J was trimmed by 5 bases and V by 7 bases; bases with no gene match: 13. CDR3 sequence reads: CASNRRGGVVTEAFF. The DNA for the CDR3 is TGTGCCAGCAATAGACGAGGGGGCGTTGTGACTGAAGCTTTCTTT.

The V and J genes are TRBV4-2 and TRBJ2-5; 9 bases match TRBD1. The CDR3 is 17 amino acids. V gave up 4 bases and J gave up 4 bases; unmatched junction bases: 13. CDR1 and CDR2 from the germline V gene are LGHNA and YNFKEQ. CDR3 sequence: CASSPTPGTGHRETQYF. CDR3 DNA sequence: TGTGCCAGCAGCCCGACCCCTGGGACAGGGCATCGAGAGACCCAGTACTTC.

This sequence joins TRBV5-1 and TRBJ2-5; 7 positions match TRBD1. V gave up 5 bases and J gave up 5 bases; unmatched junction bases: 3. The CDR3 contains 12 residues. Germline V lookup: CDR1 SGHRS, CDR2 YFSETQ. CDR3 region: CASRGGQETQYF. CDR3 sequence (DNA): TGCGCCAGCAGAGGGGGACAGGAGACCCAGTACTTC.

This chain links TRBV7-9 with TRBJ2-1, with D maybe TRBD2 (6 bases). Trimming took 3 bases from V and 0 from J, leaving 15 bases between them. The CDR3 runs 17 residues. The germline V gene encodes CDR1 SEHNR and CDR2 FQNEAQ (reference sequence). In DNA form, the CDR3 reads TGTGCCAGCAGCTTCCGAAGTGCGGGGAGCTCCTACAATGAGCAGTTCTTC. Encoded protein: CASSFRSAGSSYNEQFF.

The V gene is TRBV21-1, the J gene TRBJ1-2; the table's D call of TRBD1 was not tested on the DNA. TRBV21-1 is listed as a pseudogene. There are 14 residues in the CDR3. The CDR3 DNA reads TGTGCCAGCAGCAAAGAGCGACAGGGGTATGGCTACACCTTC. Translation: CASSKERQGYGYTF.

This chain links TRBV5-8 with TRBJ1-4, with unresolved D. CDR1 is SGHTS, CDR2 YDEGEE, per germline. The CDR3 consists of 14 residues. V was clipped by 7 bases and J by 0 bases, with 10 bases between them. This chain's CDR3 is CASAPRATNEKLFF. For the CDR3, the DNA is TGTGCCAGCGCGCCGCGGGCAACTAATGAAAAACTGTTTTTT.

The chain combines TRBV6-5 with TRBJ2-7; TRBD2 matches at 8 bases. V gave up 10 bases and J gave up 4 bases; unmatched junction bases: 9. Germline V lookup: CDR1 MNHEY, CDR2 SVGAGI. The CDR3 is 13 residues long. The CDR3 loop is CATRERGPYEQYF. Written as DNA, the CDR3 is TGTGCCACCCGAGAGCGGGGGCCTTACGAGCAGTACTTC.

The rearrangement links TRBV5-1 to TRBJ2-1, with 10 bases matching TRBD1. V shed 3 bases and J 8 bases; nucleotides not matched to a gene: 8. CDR3 size: 15 residues. Per germline, CDR1 SGHRS and CDR2 YFSETQ. This CDR3 is CASSWPGTGDHEQFF. CDR3 coding DNA: TGCGCCAGCAGCTGGCCCGGGACAGGGGACCATGAGCAGTTCTTC.

The rearrangement links TRBV18 to TRBJ2-2; the D is unclear. Trimming took 3 bases from V and 0 from J, leaving 17 bases between them. Germline V gives CDR1 KGHSH, CDR2 LQKENI. CDR3 size: 18 residues. This chain's CDR3 is CASSPRLDIVPNTGELFF. The DNA for the CDR3 is TGTGCCAGCTCACCTCGGTTAGATATTGTCCCGAACACCGGGGAGCTGTTTTTT.

This clone was picked up one time. The rearrangement links TRBV6-5 to TRBJ2-7; 8 bases agree with TRBD1. Germline trimming cut 4 bases from V and 2 bases from J; bases unmatched to any gene: 7. Germline V gene sequence: CDR1 MNHEY, CDR2 SVGAGI. CDR3 length: 15 amino acids. The CDR3 bases are TGTGCCAGCAGTTCACCGACAGGGGTCACCTACGAGCAGTACTTC. Protein product: CASSSPTGVTYEQYF.

Concerning this clone itself: An end of the junction differs from the germline gene, which may be a read error. The chain is built from TRBV7-7 and TRBJ1-4; 7 nucleotides match TRBD1. The CDR3 is 13 amino acids. Germline V gene sequence: CDR1 SSHAT, CDR2 FNYEAQ (reference sequence). This CDR3 is CASSRGQNEKLFF. The CDR3 DNA reads as TGTGCTAGCAGCAGGGGACAGAATGAAAAACTGTTTTTT.

The rearrangement uses TRBV28 and TRBJ2-1; 9 bases are a match to TRBD1. Germline assignment: CDR1 MDHEN and CDR2 SYDVKM. This CDR3 has 15 amino acids. After removal of 6 bases from V and 7 bases from J, the junction contained 10 bases not matched to a gene. The CDR3 region is CASRIPGQGFNEQFF. CDR3 coding DNA: TGTGCCAGCAGGATACCGGGACAGGGCTTTAATGAGCAGTTCTTC.

V and J are TRBV27 and TRBJ1-2; D is possibly TRBD1 (5 bases). The ends were cut back, 2 bases at V and 0 bases at J, with 10 bases in the middle. The CDR3 contains 15 residues. The germline V gene encodes CDR1 MNHEY and CDR2 SMNVEV (reference sequence). CDR3 bases: TGTGCCAGCAGTTTACAGGGATTTTCTAACTATGGCTACACCTTC. It specifies CASSLQGFSNYGYTF.

This clone has a handful of counts. The chain uses TRBV2 and TRBJ2-2; D might be TRBD1 (6 bases). This CDR3 has 14 amino acids. Trimming left V 6 bases short and J 3 bases short, with 11 bases between. Germline lookup yields CDR1 SNHLY and CDR2 FYNNEI. CDR3 nucleotides: TGTGCCAGCAGGAGGGCAGGGGACACCGGGGAGCTGTTTTTT. It codes for CASRRAGDTGELFF.

J is TRBJ2-1 and V is TRBV11-2; perhaps TRBD1 as D (6 bases). Per the germline V gene, CDR1 is SGHAT and CDR2 is FQNNGV. The CDR3 has 13 residues. Trimming removed 5 bases from V and 5 bases from J, with 10 bases in between. The CDR3 sequence is CASSRGQHNEQFF. The CDR3 nucleotides are TGTGCCAGCAGCCGCGGACAGCACAATGAGCAGTTCTTC.

The genes are TRBV2 and TRBJ1-1; D is unresolved. This CDR3 is built from 11 residues. Germline CDR1 and CDR2: SNHLY and FYNNEI. Trimming pared 1 base from V and 11 bases from J, leaving 8 bases between. For the CDR3, the DNA is TGTGCCAGCAGTGAAGGCAGGATGGCTTTCTTT. Encoded protein: CASSEGRMAFF.

The J gene is TRBJ2-6, the V gene TRBV10-2, with D unclear. Germline V gene lookup returns CDR1 WSHSY and CDR2 SAAADI. V lost 7 bases to trimming and J lost 4 bases, with 11 bases between them. The CDR3 runs to 14 residues. The CDR3 spells CASMESSGANVLTF. Here the CDR3 DNA reads TGCGCCAGCATGGAGAGCTCAGGGGCCAACGTCCTGACTTTC.

The gene calls are TRBV4-2 and TRBJ1-1; 7 nucleotides agree with TRBD1. The trim removed 4 bases at V and 9 bases at J, leaving 14 bases unmatched. The CDR3 contains 15 residues. The germline CDR1 and CDR2 sequences are LGHNA and YNFKEQ. CDR3 sequence reads: CASSPPRRDSQKAFF. CDR3 coding DNA: TGTGCCAGCAGCCCGCCCCGTCGGGACAGCCAAAAAGCTTTCTTT.

The CDR3: CASSSTGQDSEAFF. CDR3 sequence (DNA): TGTGCCAGCAGCTCGACAGGGCAGGATTCTGAAGCTTTCTTT. The chain joins TRBV7-2 to TRBJ1-1; 7 bases are a match to TRBD1. V was clipped by 4 bases and J by 6 bases; unmatched bases: 8. This CDR3 contains 14 residues. CDR1 and CDR2 (germline): SGHTA, FQGNSA.

The chain has TRBV7-3 and TRBJ2-1; 15 nucleotides line up with TRBD2. Germline lookup yields CDR1 SGHTA and CDR2 FQGTGA. CDR3 length: 17 residues. Trimming took 2 bases from V and 8 from J; bases not matched to a gene: 7. CDR3 bases: TGTGCCAGCAGCTTACTCTCCGGGACTAGCGGGGGGCATGAGCAGTTCTTC. It encodes CASSLLSGTSGGHEQFF.

This sequence joins TRBV28 and TRBJ1-2; D may be TRBD1 (5 bases). Trimming removed 2 bases at V and 5 bases at J, with 15 bases between. Germline CDR1 is MDHEN and CDR2 is SYDVKM. This CDR3 is 15 amino acids long. The CDR3 here is CASSLGAEPTYGYTF. The CDR3 DNA reads TGTGCCAGCAGTTTAGGGGCAGAGCCGACGTATGGCTACACCTTC.

This clone was seen only a few times. This chain joins TRBV28 and TRBJ2-3, with D perhaps matching TRBD1 (6 bases). Trimming removed 5 bases at V and 4 bases at J, with 22 bases between. Per the germline V gene, CDR1 is MDHEN and CDR2 is SYDVKM. This CDR3 contains 17 residues. The CDR3: CASSGSSLGAFADTQYF. CDR3 bases: TGTGCCAGCAGTGGGAGTTCGTTGGGGGCTTTCGCAGATACGCAGTATTTT.

The V and J genes are TRBV5-1 and TRBJ2-3; 9 bases align to TRBD2. Germline values: CDR1 SGHRS, CDR2 YFSETQ. The CDR3 contains 16 residues. V lost 3 bases, J lost 4 bases, and 9 bases stayed unmatched. CDR3: CASSWVAGVRADTQYF. The CDR3 DNA reads as TGCGCCAGCAGCTGGGTAGCGGGGGTGCGAGCAGATACGCAGTATTTT.

The chain is built from TRBV11-2 and TRBJ2-4; D possibly corresponds to TRBD2 (5 bases). The CDR3 covers 12 residues. Germline CDR1 is SGHAT and CDR2 is FQNNGV. The V gene lost 5 bases and the J gene lost 7 bases, with 9 bases spanning the gap. CDR3 sequence: CASSLGENIQYF. The CDR3 nucleotides are TGTGCCAGCAGCCTTGGGGAGAACATTCAGTACTTC.

The chain couples TRBV28 to TRBJ1-4, with 9 bases that match TRBD1. The ends lost 5 bases at V and 7 bases at J; junction bases unmatched: 5. CDR1 is MDHEN, CDR2 SYDVKM, per germline. The CDR3 length is 14 residues. DNA of the CDR3: TGTGCCAGCAGTACAGGGGGCAGTAGTGAAAAACTGTTTTTT. Its protein product is CASSTGGSSEKLFF.

The chain is built from TRBV11-2 and TRBJ2-7, with D tentatively TRBD1 (6 bases). Germline V CDR1 and CDR2: SGHAT, FQNNGV. The length of the CDR3 is 14 residues. The germline V and J ends were trimmed by 6 bases and 9 bases, with 21 bases remaining between them. The CDR3 DNA reads as TGTGCCAGCAGTTACAGTTCTACGAGCAGGGGGCAGTACTTC. Translating it yields CASSYSSTSRGQYF.